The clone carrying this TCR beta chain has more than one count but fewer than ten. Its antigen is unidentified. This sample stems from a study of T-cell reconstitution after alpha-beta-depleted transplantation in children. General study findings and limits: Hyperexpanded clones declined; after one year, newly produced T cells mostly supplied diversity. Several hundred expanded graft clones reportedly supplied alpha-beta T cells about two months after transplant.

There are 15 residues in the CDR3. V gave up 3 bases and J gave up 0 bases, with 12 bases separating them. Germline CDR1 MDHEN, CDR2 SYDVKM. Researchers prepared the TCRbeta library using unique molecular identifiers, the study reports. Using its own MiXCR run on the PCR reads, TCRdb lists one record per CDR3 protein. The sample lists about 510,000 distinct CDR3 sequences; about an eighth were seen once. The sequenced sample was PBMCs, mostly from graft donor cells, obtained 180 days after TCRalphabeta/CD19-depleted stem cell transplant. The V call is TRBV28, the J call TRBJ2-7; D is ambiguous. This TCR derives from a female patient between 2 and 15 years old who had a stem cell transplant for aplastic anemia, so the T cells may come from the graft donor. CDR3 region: CASSFGDPSSYEQYF. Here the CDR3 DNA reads TGTGCCAGCAGTTTCGGAGACCCCAGCTCCTACGAGCAGTACTTC.